The rows below give T cell receptor beta chains drawn from one sample of a study of shared clonotypes between healthy human individuals. TCRdb's copy holds only in-frame clones and misses some; the assay was immunoSEQ multiplex PCR. The table includes 2.3 million or so clones, more than 80% detected once. Sequencing used naive CD4+ T cells from PBMCs. These receptors were collected from a man younger than 35 in good health. Some clones in this sample may be carry-over from other donors' samples. CDR3s include the opening cysteine and the closing phenylalanine or tryptophan. The order of the fields is V gene, J gene, CDR3 protein.

TRBV9	TRBJ1-2	CASSTGPGSGYTF
TRBV28	TRBJ2-1	CASSLGLAGLNEQFF
TRBV11-2	TRBJ2-2	CASSLSGRTGELFF
TRBV2	TRBJ2-2	CASSKAGGYTGELFF
TRBV5-1	TRBJ2-7	CASSLPTSGRNEQYF
TRBV11-2	TRBJ2-1	CASSLGQAFGNEQFF
TRBV18	TRBJ2-7	CASSPGRAAYEQYF
TRBV7-3	TRBJ2-1	CASSKTPGLGRVNEQFF
TRBV9	TRBJ2-1	CASSVGTGVISYNEQFF
TRBV4-2	TRBJ1-2	CASSQDRDYGYTF
TRBV27	TRBJ1-1	CASTVPGQGYDTEAFF
TRBV27	TRBJ2-7	CASSSTSGATYEQYF
TRBV27	TRBJ2-3	CATRRDVSTDTQYF
TRBV5-1	TRBJ1-4	CASSTGTGQEKLFF
TRBV5-1	TRBJ2-7	CASSTGARYEQYF
TRBV6-1	TRBJ2-1	CASSRGTSGRGEQFF
TRBV5-1	TRBJ1-2	CASSFTPGQGPGYTF
TRBV19	TRBJ2-7	CASLIRRTHSSYEQYF
TRBV5-1	TRBJ1-1	CASTSEGLVGTEAFF
TRBV30	TRBJ2-4	CAWSDPGSLAKNIQYF
TRBV19	TRBJ1-1	CASSDSPRGRDTEAFF
TRBV5-4	TRBJ2-7	CASSKGSAAYEQYF
TRBV6-6	TRBJ1-3	CASTTPGTSGNTIYF
TRBV11-2	TRBJ2-5	CASSLKGPEYQETQYF
TRBV9	TRBJ2-7	CASSPNRVSSYEQYF
TRBV4-1	TRBJ2-7	CASSPRLAGGSSYEQYF
TRBV7-8	TRBJ2-3	CASSWEGWADTQYF
TRBV29-1	TRBJ2-1	CSVADGGNEQFF
TRBV6-1	TRBJ2-7	CASSQGTGGSPYEQYF
TRBV18	TRBJ2-5	CASSPTKGQGAETQYF
TRBV5-1	TRBJ2-2	CASQQGFYWGELFF